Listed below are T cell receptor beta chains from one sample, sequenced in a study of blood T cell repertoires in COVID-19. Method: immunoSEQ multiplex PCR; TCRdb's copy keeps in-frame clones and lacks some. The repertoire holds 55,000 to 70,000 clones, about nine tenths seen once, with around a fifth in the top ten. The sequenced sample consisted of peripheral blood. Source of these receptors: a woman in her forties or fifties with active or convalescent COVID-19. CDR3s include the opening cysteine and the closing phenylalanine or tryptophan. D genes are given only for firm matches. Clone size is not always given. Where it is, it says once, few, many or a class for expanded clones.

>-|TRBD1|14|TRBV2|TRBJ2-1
CASSLLGGMDEQFF
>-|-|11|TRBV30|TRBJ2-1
CAWRRRNEQFF
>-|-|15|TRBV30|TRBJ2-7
CAWSDRTGSSYEQYF
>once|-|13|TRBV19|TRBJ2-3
CASSLQGGDTQYF
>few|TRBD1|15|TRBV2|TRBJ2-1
CASSEPGQPYNEQFF
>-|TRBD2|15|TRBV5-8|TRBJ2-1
CASSTQAGAHNEQFF
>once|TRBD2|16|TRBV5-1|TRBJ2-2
CASSLSTSQGTGELFF
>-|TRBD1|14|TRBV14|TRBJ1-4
CASSPVDRDEKLFF
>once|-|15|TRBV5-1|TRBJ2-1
CASSLAAGTYNEQFF
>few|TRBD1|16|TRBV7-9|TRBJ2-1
CASSPRTGASYNEQFF
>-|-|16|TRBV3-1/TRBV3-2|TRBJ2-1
CASSQVSYRAYNEQFF
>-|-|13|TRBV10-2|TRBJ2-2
CASTRGAAGELFF
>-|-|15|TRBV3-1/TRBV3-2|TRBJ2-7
CASSQDLLEERGQYF
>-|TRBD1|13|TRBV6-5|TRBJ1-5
CASSPDRGQPQHF
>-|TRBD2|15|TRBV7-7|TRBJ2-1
CASSPLAGSYNEQFF
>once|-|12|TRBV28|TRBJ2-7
CASSLLDYEQYF
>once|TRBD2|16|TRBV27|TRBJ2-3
CASSLVASGNTDTQYF
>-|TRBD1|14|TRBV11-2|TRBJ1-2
CASSLTGGSYGYTF
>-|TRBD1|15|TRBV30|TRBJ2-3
CAWSEGQGVADTQYF
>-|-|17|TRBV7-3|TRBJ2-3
CASSLRGRPFSTDTQYF
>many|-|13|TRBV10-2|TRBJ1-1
CASMGGVYTEAFF
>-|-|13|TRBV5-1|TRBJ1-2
CASSLTTAQGYTF
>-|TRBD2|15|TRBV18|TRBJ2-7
CASSPGTSGIYEQYF
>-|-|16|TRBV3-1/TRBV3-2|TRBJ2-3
CASSQDLGGVTDTQYF
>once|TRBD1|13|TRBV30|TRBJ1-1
CAGNDRANTEAFF
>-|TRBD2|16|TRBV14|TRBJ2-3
CASSQLAGPSTDTQYF
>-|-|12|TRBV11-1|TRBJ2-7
CASSLTRGEQYF
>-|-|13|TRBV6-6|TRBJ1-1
CASSLGGRVEAFF
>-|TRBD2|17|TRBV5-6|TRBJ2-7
CASSLAWASGIPWEQYF
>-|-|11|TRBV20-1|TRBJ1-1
CSALGSTEAFF
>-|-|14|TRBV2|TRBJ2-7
CASTAEATSYEQYF
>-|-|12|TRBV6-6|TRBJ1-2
CASSYEAVGYTF
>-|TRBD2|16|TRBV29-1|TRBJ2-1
CSVEGGLAGEINEQFF
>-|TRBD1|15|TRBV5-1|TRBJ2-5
CASSLGTGRQETQYF
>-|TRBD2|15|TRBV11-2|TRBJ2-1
CASSLVTGGYNEQFF
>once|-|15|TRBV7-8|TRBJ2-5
CASSLTVRGSETQYF
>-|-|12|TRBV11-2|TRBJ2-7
CASSLHPYEQYF
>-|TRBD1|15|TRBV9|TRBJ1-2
CASSAGQILFYGYTF
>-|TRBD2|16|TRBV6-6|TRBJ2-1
CASSPGGAGRGNEQFF
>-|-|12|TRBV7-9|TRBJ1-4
CASGDSYEKLFF
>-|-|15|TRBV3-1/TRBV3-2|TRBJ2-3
CASSPTLWGRDTQYF
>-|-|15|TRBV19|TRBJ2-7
CASMSGTAGQYEQYF
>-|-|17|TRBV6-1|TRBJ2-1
CASSDLWGPSSYNEQFF
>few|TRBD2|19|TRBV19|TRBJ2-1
CASSLVGLAGGGSYNEQFF
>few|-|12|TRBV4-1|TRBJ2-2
CASSQAVGELFF